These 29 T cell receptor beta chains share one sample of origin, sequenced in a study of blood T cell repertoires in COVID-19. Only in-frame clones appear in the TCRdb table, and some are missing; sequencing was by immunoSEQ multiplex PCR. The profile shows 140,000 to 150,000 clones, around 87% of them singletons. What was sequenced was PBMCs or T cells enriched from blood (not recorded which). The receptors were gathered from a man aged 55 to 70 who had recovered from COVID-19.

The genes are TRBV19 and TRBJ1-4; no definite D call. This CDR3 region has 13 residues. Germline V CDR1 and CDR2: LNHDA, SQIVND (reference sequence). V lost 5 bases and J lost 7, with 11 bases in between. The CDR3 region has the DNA TGTGCCAGTAGTTCCGGAGTGATTGAAAAACTGTTTTTT. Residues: CASSSGVIEKLFF. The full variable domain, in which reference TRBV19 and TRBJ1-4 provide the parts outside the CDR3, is DGGITQSPKYLFRKEGQNVTLSCEQNLNHDAMYWYRQDPGQGLRLIYYSQIVNDFQKGDIAEGYSVSREKKESFPLTVTSAQKNPTAFYLCASSSGVIEKLFFGSGTQLSVL.

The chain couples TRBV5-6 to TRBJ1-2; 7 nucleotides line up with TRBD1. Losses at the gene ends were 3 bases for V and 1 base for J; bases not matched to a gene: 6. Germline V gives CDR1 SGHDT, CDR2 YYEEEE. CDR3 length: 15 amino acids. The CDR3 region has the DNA TGTGCCAGCAGCTCCGGGACAGATTATAACTATGGCTACACCTTC. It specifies CASSSGTDYNYGYTF.

CDR3 bases: TGTGCCAGCAGCAACGCCGGGACAAGGAGGCTGGGGGCGAACACTGAAGCTTTCTTT. Translation: CASSNAGTRRLGANTEAFF. The chain is built from TRBV21-1 and TRBJ1-1; no check of the table's D call, TRBD1, against the DNA was made. TRBV21-1 is a pseudogene locus. The CDR3 spans 19 residues.

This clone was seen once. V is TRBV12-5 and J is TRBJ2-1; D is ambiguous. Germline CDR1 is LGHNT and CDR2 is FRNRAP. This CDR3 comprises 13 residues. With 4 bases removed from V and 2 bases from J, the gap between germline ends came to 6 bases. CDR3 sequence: CASGSSAYNEQFF. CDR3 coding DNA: TGTGCTAGTGGTTCCTCTGCCTACAATGAGCAGTTCTTC.

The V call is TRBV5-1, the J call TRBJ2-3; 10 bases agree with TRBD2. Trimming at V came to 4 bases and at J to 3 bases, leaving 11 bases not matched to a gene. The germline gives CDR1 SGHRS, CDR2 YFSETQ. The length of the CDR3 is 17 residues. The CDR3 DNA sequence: TGCGCCAGCAGCCGACCCTTAGCGGGGGGTGGGACAGATACGCAGTATTTT. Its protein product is CASSRPLAGGGTDTQYF.

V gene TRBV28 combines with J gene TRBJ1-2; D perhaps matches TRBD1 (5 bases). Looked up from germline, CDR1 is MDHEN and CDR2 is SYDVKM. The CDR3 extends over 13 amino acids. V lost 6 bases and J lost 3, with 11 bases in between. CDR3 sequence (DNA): TGTGCCAGCAGGACGACAGACCACTATGGCTACACCTTC. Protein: CASRTTDHYGYTF.

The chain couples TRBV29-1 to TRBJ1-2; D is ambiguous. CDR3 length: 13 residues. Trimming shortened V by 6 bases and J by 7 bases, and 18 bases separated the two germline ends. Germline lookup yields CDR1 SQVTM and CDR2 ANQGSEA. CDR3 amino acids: CSVFDGGARGYTF. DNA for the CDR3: TGCAGCGTCTTCGACGGAGGAGCGCGTGGCTACACCTTC.

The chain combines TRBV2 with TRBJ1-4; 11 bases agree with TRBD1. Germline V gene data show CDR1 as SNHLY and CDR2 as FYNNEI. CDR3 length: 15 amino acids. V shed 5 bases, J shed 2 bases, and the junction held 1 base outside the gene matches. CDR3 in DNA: TGTGCCAGCAGTTGGGACAGGGGGACTAATGAAAAACTGTTTTTT. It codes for CASSWDRGTNEKLFF.

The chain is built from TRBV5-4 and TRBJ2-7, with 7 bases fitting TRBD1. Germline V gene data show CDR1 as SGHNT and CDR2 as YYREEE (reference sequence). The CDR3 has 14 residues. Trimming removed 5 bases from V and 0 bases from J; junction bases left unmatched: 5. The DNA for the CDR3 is TGTGCCAGCAGTTGGGACAGTAGCTCCTACGAGCAGTACTTC. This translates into CASSWDSSSYEQYF.

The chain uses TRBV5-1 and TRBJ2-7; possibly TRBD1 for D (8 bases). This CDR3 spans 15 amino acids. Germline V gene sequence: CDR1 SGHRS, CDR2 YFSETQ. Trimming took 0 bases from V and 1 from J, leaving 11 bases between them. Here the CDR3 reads CASSLEQGGSYEQYF. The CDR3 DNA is TGCGCCAGCAGCTTGGAACAGGGGGGGTCCTACGAGCAGTACTTC.

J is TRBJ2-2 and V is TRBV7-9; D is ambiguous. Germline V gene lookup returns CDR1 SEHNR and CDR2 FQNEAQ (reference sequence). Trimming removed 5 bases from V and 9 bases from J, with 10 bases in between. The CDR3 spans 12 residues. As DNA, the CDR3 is TGTGCCAGCAGCCCCCGGAGCCGGGAGCTGTTTTTT. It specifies CASSPRSRELFF.

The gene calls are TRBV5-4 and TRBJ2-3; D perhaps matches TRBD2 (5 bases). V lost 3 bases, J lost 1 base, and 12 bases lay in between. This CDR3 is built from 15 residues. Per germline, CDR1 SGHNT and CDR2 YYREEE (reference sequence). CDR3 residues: CASSSDGGGTDTQYF. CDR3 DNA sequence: TGTGCCAGCAGCTCGGACGGAGGTGGCACAGATACGCAGTATTTT. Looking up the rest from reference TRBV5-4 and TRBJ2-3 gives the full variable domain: ETGVTQSPTHLIKTRGQQVTLRCSSQSGHNTVSWYQQALGQGPQFIFQYYREEENGRGNFPPRFSGLQFPNYSSELNVNALELDDSALYLCASSSDGGGTDTQYFGPGTRLTVL.

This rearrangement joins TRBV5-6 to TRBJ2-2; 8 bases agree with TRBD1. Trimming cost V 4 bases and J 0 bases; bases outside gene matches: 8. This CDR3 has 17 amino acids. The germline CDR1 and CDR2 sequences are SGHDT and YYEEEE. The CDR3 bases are TGTGCCAGCAGCCCTACACCGGGACAGGCGAACACCGGGGAGCTGTTTTTT. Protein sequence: CASSPTPGQANTGELFF. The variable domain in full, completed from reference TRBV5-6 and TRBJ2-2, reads DAGVTQSPTHLIKTRGQQVTLRCSPKSGHDTVSWYQQALGQGPQFIFQYYEEEERQRGNFPDRFSGHQFPNYSSELNVNALLLGDSALYLCASSPTPGQANTGELFFGEGSRLTVL.

The DNA of the CDR3 is TGTGCCAGCAGAAACAGGAGGGACGGCTACACCTTC. This encodes CASRNRRDGYTF. The chain couples TRBV21-1 to TRBJ1-2. TRBV21-1 is deemed a pseudogene. The CDR3 contains 12 residues.

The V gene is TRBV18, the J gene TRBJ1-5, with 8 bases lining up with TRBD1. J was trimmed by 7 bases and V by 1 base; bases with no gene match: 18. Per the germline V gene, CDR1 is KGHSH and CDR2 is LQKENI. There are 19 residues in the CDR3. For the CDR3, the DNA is TGTGCCAGCTCACCACTTCGGTTAAGGACAGGGAACCAGAGGCAGCCCCAGCATTTT. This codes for CASSPLRLRTGNQRQPQHF.

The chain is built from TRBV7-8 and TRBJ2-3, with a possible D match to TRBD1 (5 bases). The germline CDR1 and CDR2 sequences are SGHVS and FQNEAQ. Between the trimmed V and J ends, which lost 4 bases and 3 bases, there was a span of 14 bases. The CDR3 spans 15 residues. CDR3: CASSSTGFKTDTQYF. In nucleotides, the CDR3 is TGTGCCAGCAGCTCTACAGGATTTAAGACAGATACGCAGTATTTT. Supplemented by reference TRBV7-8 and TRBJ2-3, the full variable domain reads GAGVSQSPRYKVAKRGQDVALRCDPISGHVSLFWYQQALGQGPEFLTYFQNEAQLDKSGLPSDRFFAERPEGSVSTLKIQRTQQEDSAVYLCASSSTGFKTDTQYFGPGTRLTVL.

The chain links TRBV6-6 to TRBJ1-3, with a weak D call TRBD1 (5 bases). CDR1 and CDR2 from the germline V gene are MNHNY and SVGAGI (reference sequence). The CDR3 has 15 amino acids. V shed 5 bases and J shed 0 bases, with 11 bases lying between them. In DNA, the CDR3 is TGTGCCAGCAGTCAGGACACCATCTCTGGAAACACCATATATTTT. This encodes CASSQDTISGNTIYF.

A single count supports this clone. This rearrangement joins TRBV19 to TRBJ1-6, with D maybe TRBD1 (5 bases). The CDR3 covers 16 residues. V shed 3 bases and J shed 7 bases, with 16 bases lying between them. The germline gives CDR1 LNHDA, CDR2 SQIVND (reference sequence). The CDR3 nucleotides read TGTGCCAGTAGTATGGAGGGCGCCAGGGAGAATTCACCCCTCCACTTT. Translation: CASSMEGARENSPLHF. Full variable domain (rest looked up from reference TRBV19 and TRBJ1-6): DGGITQSPKYLFRKEGQNVTLSCEQNLNHDAMYWYRQDPGQGLRLIYYSQIVNDFQKGDIAEGYSVSREKKESFPLTVTSAQKNPTAFYLCASSMEGARENSPLHFGNGTRLTVT.

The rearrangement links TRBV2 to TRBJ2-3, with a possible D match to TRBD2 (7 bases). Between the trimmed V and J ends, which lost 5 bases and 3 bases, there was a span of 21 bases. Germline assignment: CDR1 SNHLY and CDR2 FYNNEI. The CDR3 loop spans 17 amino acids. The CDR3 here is CASSQPPQGGRTDTQYF. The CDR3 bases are TGTGCCAGCAGTCAACCCCCACAGGGCGGGAGAACAGATACGCAGTATTTT.

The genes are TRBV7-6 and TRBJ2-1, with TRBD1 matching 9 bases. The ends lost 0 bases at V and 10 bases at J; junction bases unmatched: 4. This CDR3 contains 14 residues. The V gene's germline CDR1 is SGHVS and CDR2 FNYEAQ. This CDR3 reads CASSLAQGAGEQFF. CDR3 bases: TGTGCCAGCAGCTTAGCACAGGGGGCTGGGGAGCAGTTCTTC.

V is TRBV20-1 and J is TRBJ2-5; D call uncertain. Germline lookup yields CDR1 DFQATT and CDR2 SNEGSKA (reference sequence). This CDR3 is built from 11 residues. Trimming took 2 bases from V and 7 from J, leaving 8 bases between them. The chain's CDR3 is CSARFEPTQYF. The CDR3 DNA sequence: TGCAGTGCTAGATTCGAGCCGACCCAGTACTTC.

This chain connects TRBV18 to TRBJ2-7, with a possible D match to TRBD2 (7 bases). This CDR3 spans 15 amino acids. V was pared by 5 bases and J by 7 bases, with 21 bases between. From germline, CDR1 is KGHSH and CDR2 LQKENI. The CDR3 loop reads CASSTGLAAVGEQYF. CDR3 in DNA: TGTGCCAGCTCAACAGGGCTAGCGGCCGTTGGGGAGCAGTACTTC.

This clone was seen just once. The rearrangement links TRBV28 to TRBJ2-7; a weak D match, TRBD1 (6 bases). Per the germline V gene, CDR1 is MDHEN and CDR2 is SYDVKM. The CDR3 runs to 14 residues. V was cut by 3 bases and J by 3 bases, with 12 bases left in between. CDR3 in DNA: TGTGCCAGCAGTTTTCTGGACAGCCGCTACGAGCAGTACTTC. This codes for CASSFLDSRYEQYF.

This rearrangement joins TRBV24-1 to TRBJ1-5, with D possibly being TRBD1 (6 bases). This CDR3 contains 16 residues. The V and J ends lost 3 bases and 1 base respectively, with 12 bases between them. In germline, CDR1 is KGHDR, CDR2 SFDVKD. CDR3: CATSDAGTSSNQPQHF. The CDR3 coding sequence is TGTGCCACCAGTGATGCCGGGACATCGAGCAATCAGCCCCAGCATTTT.

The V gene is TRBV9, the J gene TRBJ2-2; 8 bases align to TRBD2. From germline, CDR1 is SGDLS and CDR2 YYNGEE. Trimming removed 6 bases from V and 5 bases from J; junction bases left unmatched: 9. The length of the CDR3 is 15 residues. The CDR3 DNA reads TGTGCCAGCAAGGTCGGGGGGGCCGGAACCGGGGAGCTGTTTTTT. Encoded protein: CASKVGGAGTGELFF.

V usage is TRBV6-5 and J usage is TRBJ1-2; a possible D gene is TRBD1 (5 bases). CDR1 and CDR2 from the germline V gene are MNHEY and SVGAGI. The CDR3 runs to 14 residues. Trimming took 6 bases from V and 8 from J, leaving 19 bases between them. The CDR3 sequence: CASRISAGPQGYTF. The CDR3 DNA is TGTGCCAGCAGGATTTCGGCGGGACCCCAGGGCTACACCTTC.

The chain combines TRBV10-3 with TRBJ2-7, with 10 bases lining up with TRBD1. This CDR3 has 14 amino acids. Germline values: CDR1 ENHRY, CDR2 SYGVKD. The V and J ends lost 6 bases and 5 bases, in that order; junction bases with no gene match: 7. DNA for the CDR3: TGTGCCATCAGGAAGACCGGGACAGGGGACGAGCAGTACTTC. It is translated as CAIRKTGTGDEQYF.

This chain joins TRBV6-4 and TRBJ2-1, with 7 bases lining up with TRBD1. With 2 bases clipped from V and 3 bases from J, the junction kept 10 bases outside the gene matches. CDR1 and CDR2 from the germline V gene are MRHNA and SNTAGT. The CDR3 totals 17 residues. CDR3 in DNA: TGTGCCAGCAGTGACCGTGCTGAGGGGGCTGGCTACAATGAGCAGTTCTTC. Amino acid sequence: CASSDRAEGAGYNEQFF.

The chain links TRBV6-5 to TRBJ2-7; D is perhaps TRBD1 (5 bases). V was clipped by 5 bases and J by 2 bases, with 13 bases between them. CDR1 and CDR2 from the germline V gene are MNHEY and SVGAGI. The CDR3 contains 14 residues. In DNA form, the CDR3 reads TGTGCCAGCAGTAGACAGCATCGAGCCTACGAGCAGTACTTC. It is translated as CASSRQHRAYEQYF.